A selection of T cell receptor beta chains follows, all from one sample in a study of CD8 T cells in ankylosing spondylitis. TCRdb reprocessed the 5' RACE reads via MiXCR and lists one record per CDR3 protein. The table shows more than 650,000 distinct CDR3 sequences, with 12% occurring only once. Sequencing was performed on blood, either unsorted or a sorted T cell fraction (not recorded which). The receptors stem from a male donor with ankylosing spondylitis. The CDR3 runs from the conserved cysteine through the conserved F or W. Fields, in order: V gene, D gene, J gene, CDR3 protein. The D gene is left open where the match is weak.

v_gene: TRBV12-3/TRBV12-4; d_gene: -; j_gene: TRBJ2-5; CDR3aa: CASSLSYRQETQYF
v_gene: TRBV20-1; d_gene: -; j_gene: TRBJ2-7; CDR3aa: CSARPLQGFSYEQYF
v_gene: TRBV29-1; d_gene: TRBD2; j_gene: TRBJ2-5; CDR3aa: CSVARAPGGTQYF
v_gene: TRBV12-3/TRBV12-4; d_gene: -; j_gene: TRBJ2-1; CDR3aa: CASLLSPGNNEQFF
v_gene: TRBV7-6; d_gene: TRBD1; j_gene: TRBJ1-1; CDR3aa: CASFKQGTNTEAFF
v_gene: TRBV7-2; d_gene: TRBD2; j_gene: TRBJ2-1; CDR3aa: CASSLGVSGVYRFF
v_gene: TRBV6-1; d_gene: -; j_gene: TRBJ1-4; CDR3aa: CASGEGRSEKLFF
v_gene: TRBV12-3/TRBV12-4; d_gene: -; j_gene: TRBJ2-7; CDR3aa: CASTHWDRNREQYF
v_gene: TRBV20-1; d_gene: -; j_gene: TRBJ1-1; CDR3aa: CSASRDGRNTEAFF
v_gene: TRBV20-1; d_gene: TRBD1; j_gene: TRBJ2-7; CDR3aa: CSAGVGDSLFYEQYF
v_gene: TRBV3-1; d_gene: TRBD1; j_gene: TRBJ2-5; CDR3aa: CASNYRGNQETQYF
v_gene: TRBV28; d_gene: -; j_gene: TRBJ1-6; CDR3aa: CASKGDRYSPLHF
v_gene: TRBV20-1; d_gene: TRBD2; j_gene: TRBJ2-3; CDR3aa: CSARGLRASGSTDTQYF
v_gene: TRBV10-3; d_gene: TRBD1; j_gene: TRBJ1-1; CDR3aa: CAISDPGQGTTEAFF
v_gene: TRBV19; d_gene: -; j_gene: TRBJ1-2; CDR3aa: CASSIAKDSYGYTF
v_gene: TRBV5-5; d_gene: -; j_gene: TRBJ2-2; CDR3aa: CASSRQTPGSGTGELFF
v_gene: TRBV20-1; d_gene: -; j_gene: TRBJ1-3; CDR3aa: CSARTSLEGTIYF
v_gene: TRBV12-3/TRBV12-4; d_gene: -; j_gene: TRBJ1-2; CDR3aa: CASRQGPANYGYTF
v_gene: TRBV4-3; d_gene: TRBD1; j_gene: TRBJ1-6; CDR3aa: CASSQDGTGRNSPLHF
v_gene: TRBV4-3; d_gene: -; j_gene: TRBJ2-5; CDR3aa: CASSQVPNGETQYF
v_gene: TRBV20-1; d_gene: -; j_gene: TRBJ2-1; CDR3aa: CSARVRGAMSYNEQFF
v_gene: TRBV20-1; d_gene: TRBD1; j_gene: TRBJ1-6; CDR3aa: CSARDRDRGDSPLHF
v_gene: TRBV28; d_gene: -; j_gene: TRBJ2-7; CDR3aa: CASSMDPASYEQYF
v_gene: TRBV15; d_gene: TRBD2; j_gene: TRBJ2-1; CDR3aa: CATSFGRESYNEQFF
v_gene: TRBV20-1; d_gene: -; j_gene: TRBJ1-1; CDR3aa: CSASRGSDTEAFF
v_gene: TRBV5-1; d_gene: TRBD1; j_gene: TRBJ2-3; CDR3aa: CASSIHYRGRQDTQYF
v_gene: TRBV10-3; d_gene: TRBD2; j_gene: TRBJ2-7; CDR3aa: CAIRGTSGYEQYF
v_gene: TRBV12-3/TRBV12-4; d_gene: -; j_gene: TRBJ1-3; CDR3aa: CASSFGRGNTIYF
v_gene: TRBV20-1; d_gene: -; j_gene: TRBJ1-1; CDR3aa: CSATEGGPNTEAFF
v_gene: TRBV7-2; d_gene: -; j_gene: TRBJ1-1; CDR3aa: CASSPTTNTEAFF
v_gene: TRBV12-3/TRBV12-4; d_gene: TRBD1; j_gene: TRBJ1-5; CDR3aa: CASSVVQGANQPQHF
v_gene: TRBV6-1; d_gene: -; j_gene: TRBJ2-3; CDR3aa: CASSTLSGADTQYF
v_gene: TRBV5-1; d_gene: -; j_gene: TRBJ1-6; CDR3aa: CASSPMGLENSPLHF
v_gene: TRBV5-1; d_gene: TRBD1; j_gene: TRBJ2-7; CDR3aa: CASSTLGTGSYEQYF
v_gene: TRBV20-1; d_gene: TRBD1; j_gene: TRBJ2-2; CDR3aa: CSARASGGTGGGNTGELFF
v_gene: TRBV7-7; d_gene: -; j_gene: TRBJ2-7; CDR3aa: CASSLLREAEQYF
v_gene: TRBV7-9; d_gene: -; j_gene: TRBJ1-2; CDR3aa: CASSVMLTGSSGYTF
v_gene: TRBV10-3; d_gene: -; j_gene: TRBJ1-1; CDR3aa: CAISAQGTEAFF